What follows describes a single TCR beta chain. Using immunoSEQ multiplex PCR, the repertoire was profiled, and TCRdb retains in-frame clones only, with some absent. The sample has over 3,500 clones; approximately 91% are singletons. Per the germline V gene, CDR1 is MDHEN and CDR2 is SYDVKM. CDR3 length: 15 amino acids. With 6 bases clipped from V and 2 bases from J, the junction kept 7 bases outside the gene matches. The sample is drawn from a study of T cells in lung cancer brain metastases. The chain links TRBV28 to TRBJ1-5; 7 bases align to TRBD1. The sequence derives from a woman aged 50 to 60 with non-small cell lung cancer. Sequencing was carried out using tumor tissue from the primary lung tumor. Here the CDR3 reads CASSRTGVGNQPQHF. In DNA, the CDR3 is TGTGCCAGCAGCCGTACAGGGGTGGGCAATCAGCCCCAGCATTTT.